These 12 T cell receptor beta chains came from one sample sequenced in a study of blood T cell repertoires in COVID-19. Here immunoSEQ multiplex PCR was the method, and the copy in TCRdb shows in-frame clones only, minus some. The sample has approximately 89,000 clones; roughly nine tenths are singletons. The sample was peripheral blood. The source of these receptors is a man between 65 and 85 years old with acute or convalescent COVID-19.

The CDR3 here is CASSEGGDWDTQYF. The DNA for the CDR3 is TGTGCCAGCAGTGAAGGCGGGGATTGGGATACGCAGTATTTT. The chain recombines TRBV2 with TRBJ2-3; D possibly corresponds to TRBD2 (6 bases). The CDR3 has 14 residues. Trimming removed 1 base from V and 6 bases from J, with 11 bases in between. Germline CDR1 is SNHLY and CDR2 is FYNNEI.

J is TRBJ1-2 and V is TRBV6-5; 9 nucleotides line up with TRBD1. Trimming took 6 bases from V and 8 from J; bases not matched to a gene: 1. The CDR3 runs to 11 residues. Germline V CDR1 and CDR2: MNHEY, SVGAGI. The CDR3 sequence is CASRTGGGYTF. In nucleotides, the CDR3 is TGTGCCAGCAGGACAGGGGGAGGCTACACCTTC.

In nucleotides, the CDR3 is TGTGCCAGTAGCCCGACAGGGACTAATGAAAAACTGTTTTTT. Protein: CASSPTGTNEKLFF. The chain is built from TRBV19 and TRBJ1-4, with 7 bases aligning to TRBD1. The junction had 3 bases not matched to a gene; V was cut back by 6 bases and J by 2 bases. This CDR3 has 14 amino acids. Germline V CDR1 and CDR2: LNHDA, SQIVND (reference sequence).

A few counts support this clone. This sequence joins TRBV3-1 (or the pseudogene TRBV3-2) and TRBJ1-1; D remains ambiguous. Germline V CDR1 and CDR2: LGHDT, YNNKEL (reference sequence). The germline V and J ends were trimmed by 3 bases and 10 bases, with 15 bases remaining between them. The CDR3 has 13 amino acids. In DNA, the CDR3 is TGTGCCAGCAGCCAGGGAGGGAGGACGAGAGCTTTCTTT. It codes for CASSQGGRTRAFF.

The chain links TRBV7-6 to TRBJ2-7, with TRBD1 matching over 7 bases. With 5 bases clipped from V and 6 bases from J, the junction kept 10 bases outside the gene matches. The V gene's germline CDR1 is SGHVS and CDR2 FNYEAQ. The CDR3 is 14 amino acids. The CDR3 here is CASSLTRTGTEQYV. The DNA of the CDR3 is TGTGCCAGCAGCCTAACTCGGACAGGTACCGAGCAGTACGTC.

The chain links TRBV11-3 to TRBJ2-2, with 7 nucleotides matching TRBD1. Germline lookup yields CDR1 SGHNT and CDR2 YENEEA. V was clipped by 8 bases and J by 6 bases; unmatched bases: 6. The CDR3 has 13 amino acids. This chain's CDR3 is CASATGVAGELFF. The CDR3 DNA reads TGTGCCAGCGCTACAGGGGTCGCCGGGGAGCTGTTTTTT.

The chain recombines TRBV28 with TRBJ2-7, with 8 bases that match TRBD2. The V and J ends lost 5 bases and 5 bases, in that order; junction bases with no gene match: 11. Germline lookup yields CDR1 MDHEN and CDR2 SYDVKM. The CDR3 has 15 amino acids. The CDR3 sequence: CASSLRGGNGDEQYV. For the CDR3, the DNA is TGTGCCAGCAGTCTACGCGGGGGGAACGGGGACGAGCAGTACGTC.

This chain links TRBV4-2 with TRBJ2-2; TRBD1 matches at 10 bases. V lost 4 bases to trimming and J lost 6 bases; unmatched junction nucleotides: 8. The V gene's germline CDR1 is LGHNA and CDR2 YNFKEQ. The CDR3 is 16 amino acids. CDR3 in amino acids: CASSPRQGAEPGELFF. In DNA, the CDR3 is TGTGCCAGCAGCCCGAGACAGGGGGCAGAGCCCGGGGAGCTGTTTTTT.

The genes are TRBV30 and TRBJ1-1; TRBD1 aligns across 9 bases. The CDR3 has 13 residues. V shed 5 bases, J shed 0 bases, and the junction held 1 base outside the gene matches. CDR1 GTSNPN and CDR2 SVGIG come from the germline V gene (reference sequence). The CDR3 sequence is CAWGQGMNTEAFF. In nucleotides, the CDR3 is TGTGCCTGGGGACAGGGGATGAACACTGAAGCTTTCTTT.

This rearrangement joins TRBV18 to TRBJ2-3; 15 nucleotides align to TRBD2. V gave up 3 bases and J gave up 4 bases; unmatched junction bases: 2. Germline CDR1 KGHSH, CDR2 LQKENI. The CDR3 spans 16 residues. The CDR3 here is CASSPGLAGGSDTQYF. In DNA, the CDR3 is TGTGCCAGCTCACCCGGACTAGCGGGGGGGTCAGATACGCAGTATTTT.

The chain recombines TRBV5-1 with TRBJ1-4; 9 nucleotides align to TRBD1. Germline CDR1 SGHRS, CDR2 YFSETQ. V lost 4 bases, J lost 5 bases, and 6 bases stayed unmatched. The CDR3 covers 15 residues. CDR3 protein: CASSATGTGNEKLFF. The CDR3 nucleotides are TGCGCCAGCAGCGCGACCGGGACAGGGAATGAAAAACTGTTTTTT.

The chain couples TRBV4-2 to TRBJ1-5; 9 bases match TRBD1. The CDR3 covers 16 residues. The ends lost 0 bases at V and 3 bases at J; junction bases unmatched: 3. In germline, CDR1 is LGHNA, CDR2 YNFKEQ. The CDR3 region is CASSQDGQGYNQPQHF. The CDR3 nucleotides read TGTGCCAGCAGCCAAGACGGACAGGGGTACAATCAGCCCCAGCATTTT.